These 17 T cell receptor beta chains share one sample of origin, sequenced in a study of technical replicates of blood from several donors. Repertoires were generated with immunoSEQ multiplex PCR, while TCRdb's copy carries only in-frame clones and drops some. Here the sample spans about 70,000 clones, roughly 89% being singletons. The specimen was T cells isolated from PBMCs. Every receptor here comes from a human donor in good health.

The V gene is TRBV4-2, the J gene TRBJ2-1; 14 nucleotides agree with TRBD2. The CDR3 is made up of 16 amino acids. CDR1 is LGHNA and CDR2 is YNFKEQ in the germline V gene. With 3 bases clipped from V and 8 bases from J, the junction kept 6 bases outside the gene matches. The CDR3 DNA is TGTGCCAGCAGCCAGGAGACTAGCGGGAGGGCCCATGAGCAGTTCTTC. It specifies CASSQETSGRAHEQFF.

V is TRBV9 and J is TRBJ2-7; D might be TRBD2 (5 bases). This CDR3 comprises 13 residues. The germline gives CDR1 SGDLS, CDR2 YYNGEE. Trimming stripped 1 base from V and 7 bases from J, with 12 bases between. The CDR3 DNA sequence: TGTGCCAGCAGCGTAATACAGACGGGGGAGCAGTACTTC. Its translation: CASSVIQTGEQYF.

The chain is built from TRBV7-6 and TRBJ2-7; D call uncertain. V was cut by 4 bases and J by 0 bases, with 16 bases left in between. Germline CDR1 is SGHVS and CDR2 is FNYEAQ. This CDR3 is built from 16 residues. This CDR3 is CASSSEAELGSYEQYF. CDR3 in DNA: TGTGCCAGCAGCTCCGAGGCGGAGCTAGGCTCCTACGAGCAGTACTTC.

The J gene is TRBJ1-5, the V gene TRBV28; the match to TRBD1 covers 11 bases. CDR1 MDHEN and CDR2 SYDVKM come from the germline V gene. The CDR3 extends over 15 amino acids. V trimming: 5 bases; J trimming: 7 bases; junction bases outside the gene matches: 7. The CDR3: CASSNIGQGAQPQHF. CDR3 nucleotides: TGTGCCAGCAGTAACATCGGACAGGGGGCCCAGCCCCAGCATTTT.

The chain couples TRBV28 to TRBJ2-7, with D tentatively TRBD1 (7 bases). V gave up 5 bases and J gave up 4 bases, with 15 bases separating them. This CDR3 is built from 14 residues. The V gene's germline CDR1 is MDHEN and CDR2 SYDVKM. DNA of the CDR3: TGTGCCAGCAGTCTCGAGACAGGGAGGTACGAGCAGTACTTC. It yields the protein CASSLETGRYEQYF.

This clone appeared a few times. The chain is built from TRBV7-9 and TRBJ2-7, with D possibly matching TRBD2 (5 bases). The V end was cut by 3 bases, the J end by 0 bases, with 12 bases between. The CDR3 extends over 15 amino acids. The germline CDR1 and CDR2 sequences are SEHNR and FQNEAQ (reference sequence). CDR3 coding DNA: TGTGCCAGCAGCTTTCCCCTGGGGAGCTCCTACGAGCAGTACTTC. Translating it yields CASSFPLGSSYEQYF. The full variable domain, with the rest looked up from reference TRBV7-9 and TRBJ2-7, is DTGVSQNPRHKITKRGQNVTFRCDPISEHNRLYWYRQTLGQGPEFLTYFQNEAQLEKSRLLSDRFSAERPKGSFSTLEIQRTEQGDSAMYLCASSFPLGSSYEQYFGPGTRLTVT.

The CDR3 coding sequence is TGCAGCGTTGGTGGCGGAAAAGCCTACGAGCAGTACTTC. Encoded protein: CSVGGGKAYEQYF. The chain employs TRBV29-1 and TRBJ2-7; D call uncertain. Germline CDR1 and CDR2: SQVTM and ANQGSEA. The CDR3 spans 13 residues. Trimming stripped 4 bases from V and 2 bases from J, with 12 bases between.

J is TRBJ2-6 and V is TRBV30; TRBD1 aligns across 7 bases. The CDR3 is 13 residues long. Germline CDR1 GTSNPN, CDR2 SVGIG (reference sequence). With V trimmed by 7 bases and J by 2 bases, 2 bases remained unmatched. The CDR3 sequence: CAYDRAGANVLTF. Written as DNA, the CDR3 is TGTGCCTATGACAGGGCTGGGGCCAACGTCCTGACTTTC.

The CDR3 nucleotides are TGTGCCAGCAGCGTTTCAGCGGGAGGGACCTACGAGCAGTACTTC. Its translation is CASSVSAGGTYEQYF. This rearrangement joins TRBV9 to TRBJ2-7, with 10 nucleotides matching TRBD2. The V segment lost 2 bases and the J segment 2 bases; nucleotides outside the gene matches: 4. Per the germline V gene, CDR1 is SGDLS and CDR2 is YYNGEE. The length of the CDR3 is 15 residues.

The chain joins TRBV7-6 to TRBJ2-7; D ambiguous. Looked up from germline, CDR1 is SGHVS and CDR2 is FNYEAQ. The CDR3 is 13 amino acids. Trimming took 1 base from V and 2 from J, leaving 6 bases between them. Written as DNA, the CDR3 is TGTGCCAGCAGCTTAGACAGTACCTACGAGCAGTACTTC. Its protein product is CASSLDSTYEQYF.

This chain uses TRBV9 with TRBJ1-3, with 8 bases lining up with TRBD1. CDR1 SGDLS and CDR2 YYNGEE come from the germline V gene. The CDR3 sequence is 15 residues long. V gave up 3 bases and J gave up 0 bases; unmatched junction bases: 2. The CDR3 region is CASSAGQGSGNTIYF. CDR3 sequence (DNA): TGTGCCAGCAGCGCAGGACAGGGCTCTGGAAACACCATATATTTT. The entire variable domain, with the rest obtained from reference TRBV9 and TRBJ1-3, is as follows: DSGVTQTPKHLITATGQRVTLRCSPRSGDLSVYWYQQSLDQGLQFLIQYYNGEERAKGNILERFSAQQFPDLHSELNLSSLELGDSALYFCASSAGQGSGNTIYFGEGSWLTVV.

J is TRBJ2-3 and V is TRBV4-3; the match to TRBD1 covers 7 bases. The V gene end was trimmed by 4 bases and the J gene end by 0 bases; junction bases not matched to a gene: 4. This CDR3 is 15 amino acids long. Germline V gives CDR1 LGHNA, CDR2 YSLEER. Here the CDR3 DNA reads TGCGCCAGCAGCCGCTACAGGGGTAGCACAGATACGCAGTATTTT. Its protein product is CASSRYRGSTDTQYF.

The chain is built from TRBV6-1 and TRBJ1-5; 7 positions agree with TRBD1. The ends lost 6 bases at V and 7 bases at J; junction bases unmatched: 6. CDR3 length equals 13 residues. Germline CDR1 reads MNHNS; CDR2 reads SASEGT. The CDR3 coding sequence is TGTGCCAGCAGAGCTCAGGGGGAACAGCCCCAGCATTTT. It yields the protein CASRAQGEQPQHF.

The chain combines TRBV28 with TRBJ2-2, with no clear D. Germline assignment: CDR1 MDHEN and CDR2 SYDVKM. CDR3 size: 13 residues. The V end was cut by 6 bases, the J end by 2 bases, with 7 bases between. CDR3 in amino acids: CASRNLNTGELFF. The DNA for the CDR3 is TGTGCCAGCAGAAATCTAAACACCGGGGAGCTGTTTTTT.

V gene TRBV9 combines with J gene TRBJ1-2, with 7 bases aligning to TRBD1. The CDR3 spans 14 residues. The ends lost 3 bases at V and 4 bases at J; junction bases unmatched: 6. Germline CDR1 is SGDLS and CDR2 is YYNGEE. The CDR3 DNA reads TGTGCCAGCAGCGGGAACAGGGGTGGCTATGGCTACACCTTC. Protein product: CASSGNRGGYGYTF.

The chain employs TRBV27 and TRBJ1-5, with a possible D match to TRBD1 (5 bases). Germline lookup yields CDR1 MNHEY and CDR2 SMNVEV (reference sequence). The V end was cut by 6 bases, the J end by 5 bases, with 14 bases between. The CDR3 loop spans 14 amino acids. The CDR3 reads CASRRNGAYQPQHF. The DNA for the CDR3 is TGTGCCAGCAGGAGGAATGGGGCTTATCAGCCCCAGCATTTT.

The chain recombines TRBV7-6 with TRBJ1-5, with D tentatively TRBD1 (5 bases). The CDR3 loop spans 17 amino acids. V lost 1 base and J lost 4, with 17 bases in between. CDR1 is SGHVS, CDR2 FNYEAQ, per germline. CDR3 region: CASSLGSGGVGNQPQHF. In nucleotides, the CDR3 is TGTGCCAGCAGCTTAGGGTCGGGGGGGGTAGGAAATCAGCCCCAGCATTTT.